This T cell receptor (beta chain) was sequenced for a study of cytomegalovirus exposure and HLA in healthy donors. The overall study: Within the Caucasian-associated ancestry cluster were around 80% of the roughly 430 genotyped donors. General study findings and limits: Presence/absence analyses took donor sequencing depth as roughly uniform. Later analysis identified several of the most significant clusters that appeared linked to common viral pathogens. Most subjects' HLA-A and HLA-B alleles were reportedly predicted from TCR beta sequences.

Unmatched junction bases numbered 8, after V lost 3 bases and J lost 12 bases. This CDR3 contains 13 residues. Germline V lookup: CDR1 SGHAT, CDR2 FQNNGV. The PCR was carried out with 60 Vbeta primers and 13 Jbeta primers. The data were produced by immunoSEQ multiplex PCR, yet TCRdb's version contains in-frame clones alone and is incomplete. This sample has hundreds of thousands of clones, with around nine tenths found just once. Turning to this clone: Its antigen remains unidentified.

The sample consisted of PBMCs. The chain couples TRBV11-2 to TRBJ2-1; the match to TRBD2 covers 7 bases. The clonotype comes from a woman younger than 35 in good health and CMV-seronegative. DNA of the CDR3: TGTGCCAGCAGCTTGGGGACTATCAATATGCAGTTCTTC. Translated: CASSLGTINMQFF.